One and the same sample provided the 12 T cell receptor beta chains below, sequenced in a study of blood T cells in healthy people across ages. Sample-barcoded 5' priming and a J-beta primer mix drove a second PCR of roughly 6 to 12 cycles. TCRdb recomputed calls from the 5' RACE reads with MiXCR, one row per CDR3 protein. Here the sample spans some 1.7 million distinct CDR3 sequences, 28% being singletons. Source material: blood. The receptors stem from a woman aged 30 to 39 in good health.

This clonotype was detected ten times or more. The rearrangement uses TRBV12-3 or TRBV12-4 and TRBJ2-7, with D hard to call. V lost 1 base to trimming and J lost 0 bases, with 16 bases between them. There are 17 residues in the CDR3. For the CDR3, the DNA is TGTGCCAGCAGTTTAGGGACGCTGGCTGGAAGCTCCTACGAGCAGTACTTC. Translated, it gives CASSLGTLAGSSYEQYF.

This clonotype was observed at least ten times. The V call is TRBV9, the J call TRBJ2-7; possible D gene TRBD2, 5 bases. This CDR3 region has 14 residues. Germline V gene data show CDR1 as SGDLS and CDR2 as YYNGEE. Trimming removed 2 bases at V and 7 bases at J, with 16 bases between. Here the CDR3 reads CASSVHPGTGEQYF. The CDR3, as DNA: TGTGCCAGCAGCGTTCATCCGGGAACGGGGGAGCAGTACTTC.

This chain's CDR3 is CASSWEGLADYEQYF. As DNA, the CDR3 is TGCGCCAGCAGCTGGGAAGGACTAGCGGACTACGAGCAGTACTTC. The gene calls are TRBV5-1 and TRBJ2-7, with 10 bases lining up with TRBD2. The CDR3 runs to 15 residues. V lost 3 bases, J lost 3 bases, and 6 bases stayed unmatched. Germline assignment: CDR1 SGHRS and CDR2 YFSETQ.

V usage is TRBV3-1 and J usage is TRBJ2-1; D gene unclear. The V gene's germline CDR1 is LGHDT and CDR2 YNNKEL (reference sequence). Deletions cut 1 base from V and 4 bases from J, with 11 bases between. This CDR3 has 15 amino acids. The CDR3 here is CASSQGGTEYNEQFF. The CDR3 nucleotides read TGTGCCAGCAGCCAAGGTGGTACAGAATACAATGAGCAGTTCTTC.

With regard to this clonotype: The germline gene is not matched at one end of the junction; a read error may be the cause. In DNA form, the CDR3 reads TGCAGTGCTAGAGATCCACAGGGGATCCACGAACAGTACTTC. The encoded protein is CSARDPQGIHEQYF. The chain recombines TRBV20-1 with TRBJ2-7; 7 nucleotides align to TRBD1. The CDR3 runs to 14 residues. Germline V gene data show CDR1 as DFQATT and CDR2 as SNEGSKA (reference sequence).

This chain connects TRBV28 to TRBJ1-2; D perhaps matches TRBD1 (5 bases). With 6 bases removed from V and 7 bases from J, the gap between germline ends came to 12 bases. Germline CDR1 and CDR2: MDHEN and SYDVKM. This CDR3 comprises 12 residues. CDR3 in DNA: TGTGCCAGCAGCCGGGGGGGGGTTGGCTACACCTTC. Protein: CASSRGGVGYTF.

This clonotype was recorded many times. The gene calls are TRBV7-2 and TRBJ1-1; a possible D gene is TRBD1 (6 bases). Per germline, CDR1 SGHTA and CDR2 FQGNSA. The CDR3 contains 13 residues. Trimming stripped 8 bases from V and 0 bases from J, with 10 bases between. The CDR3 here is CASRGQMNTEAFF. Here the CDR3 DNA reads TGTGCCAGCCGAGGACAGATGAACACTGAAGCTTTCTTT.

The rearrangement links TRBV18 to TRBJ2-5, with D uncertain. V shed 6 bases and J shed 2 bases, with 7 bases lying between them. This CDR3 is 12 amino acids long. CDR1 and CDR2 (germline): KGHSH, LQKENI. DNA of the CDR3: TGTGCCAGCTCGCCAAAGCAAGAGACCCAGTACTTC. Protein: CASSPKQETQYF. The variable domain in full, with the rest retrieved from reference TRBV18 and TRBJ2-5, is NAGVMQNPRHLVRRRGQEARLRCSPMKGHSHVYWYRQLPEEGLKFMVYLQKENIIDESGMPKERFSAEFPKEGPSILRIQQVVRGDSAAYFCASSPKQETQYFGPGTRLLVL.

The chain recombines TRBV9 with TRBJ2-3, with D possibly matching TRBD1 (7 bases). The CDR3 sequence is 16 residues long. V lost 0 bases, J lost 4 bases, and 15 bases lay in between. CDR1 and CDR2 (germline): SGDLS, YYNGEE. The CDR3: CASSVGPRGAADTQYF. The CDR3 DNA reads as TGTGCCAGCAGCGTAGGACCCAGGGGGGCTGCAGATACGCAGTATTTT.

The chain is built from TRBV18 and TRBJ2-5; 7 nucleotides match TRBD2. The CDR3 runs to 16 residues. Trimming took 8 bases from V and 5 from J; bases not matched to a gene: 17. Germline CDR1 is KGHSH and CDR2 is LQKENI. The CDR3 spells CASARSGGLLGETQYF. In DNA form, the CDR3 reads TGTGCCAGCGCCCGGTCGGGAGGCCTCCTCGGGGAGACCCAGTACTTC. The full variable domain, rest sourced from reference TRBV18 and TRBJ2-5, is NAGVMQNPRHLVRRRGQEARLRCSPMKGHSHVYWYRQLPEEGLKFMVYLQKENIIDESGMPKERFSAEFPKEGPSILRIQQVVRGDSAAYFCASARSGGLLGETQYFGPGTRLLVL.

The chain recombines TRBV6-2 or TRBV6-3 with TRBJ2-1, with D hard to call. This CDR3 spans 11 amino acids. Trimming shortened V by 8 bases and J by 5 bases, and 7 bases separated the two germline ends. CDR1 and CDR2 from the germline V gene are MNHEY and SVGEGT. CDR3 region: CASGQNNEQFF. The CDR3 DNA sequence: TGTGCCAGCGGTCAGAACAATGAGCAGTTCTTC.

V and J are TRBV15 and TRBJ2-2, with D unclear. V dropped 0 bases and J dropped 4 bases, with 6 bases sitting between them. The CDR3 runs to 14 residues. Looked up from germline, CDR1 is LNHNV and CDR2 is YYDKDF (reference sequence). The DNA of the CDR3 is TGTGCCACCAGCAGAGAGACAAGCACCGGGGAGCTGTTTTTT. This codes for CATSRETSTGELFF.